This TCR beta chain is drawn from a study of cytomegalovirus exposure and HLA in healthy donors. Study-wide results and limits: Rarity held for most TCR sequences, but there were some public TCRs that occurred in many donors. As confirmed in vitro, a few CMV-associated chains were specific for CMV antigens. One later analysis, an examination of the 100 to 150 validation repertoires, found that first-cohort TCR clusters tended to co-occur in them.

This clone was seen a few times. What it binds is unknown. TCRdb keeps only in-frame clones here, not all; method: immunoSEQ multiplex PCR. This table has about 150,000 clones, 88% appearing once. Germline CDR1 DFQATT, CDR2 SNEGSKA (reference sequence). There are 11 residues in the CDR3. V gene TRBV20-1 combines with J gene TRBJ1-2, with D possibly matching TRBD1 (6 bases). Input material: PBMCs. The sequence was collected from a man aged 18 to 30 in good health and CMV-seronegative. CDR3 nucleotides: TGCAGGCCAGGGGAAGTTGATGGCTACACCTTC. Protein: CRPGEVDGYTF.